This T cell receptor beta chain was found in a study of tumor-infiltrating lymphocytes in localized non-small cell lung cancer. Study-wide context: Patients included smokers and never-smokers with various histologies, some sampled after neoadjuvant chemotherapy. Points from the study as a whole: T-cell fraction did not differ between immunotypes IM1 and IM2.

Notes on this clone: Its antigen is unknown.

The method was immunoSEQ multiplex PCR; TCRdb's version includes in-frame clones alone and lacks a portion of them. Of 11,000 or so clones in the sample, approximately 86% were seen once. The length of the CDR3 is 15 residues. Germline-derived CDR1 and CDR2 are SGHAT and FQNNGV. Trimming cost V 0 bases and J 0 bases, with 9 bases left between them. The sample comprised uninvolved lung tissue not adjacent to the tumor. The chain has TRBV11-2 and TRBJ2-7, with a possible D match to TRBD1 (5 bases). The receptor was derived from a human donor with non-small cell lung cancer. The CDR3 sequence: CASSLDLGLSYEQYF. The CDR3 DNA is TGTGCCAGCAGCTTAGACTTGGGGCTCTCCTACGAGCAGTACTTC.